Listed here are 5 T cell receptor beta chains from one sample, sequenced in a study of blood T cell repertoires in COVID-19. The protocol was immunoSEQ multiplex PCR, while the TCRdb copy is restricted to in-frame clones and leaves out a portion. The table shows about 180,000 clones, with less than 90% occurring only once. Sequencing was done on a sample of PBMCs or T cells enriched from blood (not recorded which). The receptors stem from a human donor with acute COVID-19. The donor label of this sample is uncertain.

The chain employs TRBV11-2 and TRBJ1-2; D perhaps matches TRBD1 (5 bases). Trimming left V 1 base short and J 12 bases short, with 15 bases between. The CDR3 spans 13 residues. Germline lookup yields CDR1 SGHAT and CDR2 FQNNGV. The chain's CDR3 is CASSLVGRRDHTF. CDR3 coding DNA: TGTGCCAGCAGCTTAGTAGGACGGAGGGACCACACCTTC.

The rearrangement joins TRBV9 to TRBJ1-4; TRBD1 matches at 7 bases. Losses at the gene ends were 3 bases for V and 4 bases for J; bases not matched to a gene: 6. This CDR3 region has 15 residues. Germline CDR1 reads SGDLS; CDR2 reads YYNGEE. The CDR3 region is CASSGTGQVNEKLFF. The CDR3 DNA follows: TGTGCCAGCAGCGGGACCGGACAGGTTAATGAAAAACTGTTTTTT.

This rearrangement joins TRBV19 to TRBJ2-7, with TRBD1 as a possible D gene (6 bases). The CDR3 runs 13 residues. Germline CDR1 LNHDA, CDR2 SQIVND (reference sequence). Between the trimmed V and J ends, which lost 7 bases and 5 bases, there was a span of 15 bases. CDR3 nucleotides: TGTGCCAGTAATTTTGCAGGGGACGACGAGCAGTACTTC. Translated, it gives CASNFAGDDEQYF.

The chain couples TRBV6-2 or TRBV6-3 to TRBJ2-7, with 7 positions matching TRBD2. The CDR3 extends over 14 amino acids. V trimming: 2 bases; J trimming: 2 bases; junction bases outside the gene matches: 3. Germline CDR1 and CDR2: MNHEY and SVGEGT. The CDR3 nucleotides read TGTGCCAGCAGTTACCGCCGGGGGGCCTACGAGCAGTACTTC. This sequence encodes CASSYRRGAYEQYF.

The V and J genes are TRBV6-4 and TRBJ1-5; D is perhaps TRBD1 (5 bases). Between the trimmed V and J ends, which lost 4 bases and 7 bases, there was a span of 11 bases. The CDR3 is 13 amino acids. The germline V gene has CDR1 MRHNA and CDR2 SNTAGT. CDR3 nucleotides: TGTGCCAGCAGTGCTGGGGCCGGGCAGCCCCAGCATTTT. This gives the protein CASSAGAGQPQHF.